These T cell receptor beta chains were read from a single sample in a study of T-cell reconstitution after alpha-beta-depleted transplantation in children. Using its own MiXCR run on the PCR reads, TCRdb lists one record per CDR3 protein. Of 700,000 to 950,000 distinct CDR3 sequences listed, 16% are singletons. Source: PBMCs, mostly from graft donor cells, taken 360 days after TCRalphabeta/CD19-depleted stem cell transplant. These receptors were obtained from a male patient between 5 and 17 years old who had a stem cell transplant for acute lymphoblastic leukemia, so the T cells may come from the graft donor. Both conserved end residues are part of each CDR3. A D gene is named only where the DNA matches it firmly. The listing skips clone size in some rows; elsewhere it reads once, few, many or a size class.

cdr3_aa cdr3_nt clone_size j_call d_call v_call
CASSLGTGTAPYEQYF TGCGCCAGCAGCTTGGGAACCGGGACAGCGCCTTACGAGCAGTACTTC few TRBJ2-7 TRBD1 TRBV5-1
CASSLKTSGNTDTQYF TGTGCCAGCAGCTTAAAGACTAGCGGGAACACAGATACGCAGTATTTT many TRBJ2-3 TRBD2 TRBV7-3
CASSYSILAGNNEQFF TGTGCCAGCAGTTACTCGATACTAGCGGGAAACAATGAGCAGTTCTTC few TRBJ2-1 TRBD2 TRBV6-5
CASSYYPTSGHTGELFF TGCGCCAGCAGCTACTACCCGACTAGCGGCCACACCGGGGAGCTGTTTTTT NA TRBJ2-2 TRBD2 TRBV5-1
CATSRYRETATDTQYF TGTGCCACCAGCAGGTACAGGGAAACGGCCACAGATACGCAGTATTTT NA TRBJ2-3 NA TRBV15
CSVPPRPYNEQFF TGCAGCGTTCCCCCCCGACCCTACAATGAGCAGTTCTTC NA TRBJ2-1 NA TRBV29-1
CASSSDRDSYNEQFF TGTGCCAGCAGCTCGGACAGGGACTCCTACAATGAGCAGTTCTTC NA TRBJ2-1 TRBD1 TRBV7-9
CASSATREPYNEQFF TGTGCCAGCAGTGCCACTAGAGAGCCCTACAATGAGCAGTTCTTC NA TRBJ2-1 NA TRBV12-3/TRBV12-4
CASRGLAGGYTDTQYF TGTGCCAGCAGGGGACTAGCGGGAGGGTACACAGATACGCAGTATTTT few TRBJ2-3 TRBD2 TRBV27
CAISESKETSGSLRKTQYF TGTGCCATCAGTGAGTCAAAGGAGACTAGCGGATCCCTTCGAAAGACCCAGTACTTC few TRBJ2-5 TRBD2 TRBV10-3
CATSSLDLLSYNEQFF TGTGCCACCAGCAGTTTGGACTTGCTCTCCTACAATGAGCAGTTCTTC few TRBJ2-1 NA TRBV15
CSGRRGVLDTQYF TGCAGCGGTAGGAGAGGGGTTTTGGATACGCAGTATTTT many TRBJ2-3 NA TRBV29-1
CASRPQDGLHTQYF TGCGCCAGCAGGCCTCAGGACGGCCTTCATACGCAGTATTTT few TRBJ2-3 NA TRBV5-1
CASMRAGELFF TGTGCCAGCATGAGGGCCGGGGAGCTGTTTTTT few TRBJ2-2 NA TRBV25-1
CASSLRPGLAQSSYNEQFF TGTGCCAGCAGCCTCAGACCGGGACTAGCGCAAAGCTCCTACAATGAGCAGTTCTTC few TRBJ2-1 TRBD2 TRBV11-2
CASRAFGPEAPILYEQYF TGCGCCAGCAGAGCCTTTGGGCCGGAGGCTCCCATTCTCTACGAGCAGTACTTC few TRBJ2-7 NA TRBV5-1